This paragraph reports one TCR beta chain. This clone was seen more than once but under ten times. Which antigen it targets is not known. It has no much larger one-base neighbor in the sample; base qualities were not kept. The collaborating institutions used their own protocols to collect whole blood in K2EDTA tubes. For TCRbeta analysis, collaborators shipped samples as frozen whole blood, isolated PBMCs, or DNA extracted from either of those sample types. TCRbeta CDR3 regions were amplified from genomic DNA using the immunoSEQ Assay, a bias-controlled multiplex PCR. On the study's bioinformatics: Within the assay, amplification of reference gene primers was used to estimate how many nucleated cells each sample contained. To quantify the absolute abundance of each unique TCRbeta CDR3 rearrangement, sequence reads were collapsed and filtered. For each sample, productive Simpson clonality was calculated as the square root of Simpson's diversity index across productive rearrangements. This immuneACCESS table, as held by TCRdb, lists in-frame sequences with V and J called but not all clones. Of the missing ones, under half trace to an unresolved V gene in checked studies; the others have no known cause. V and J calls and clone size are as listed in that table; D and trimming were resolved from the DNA. Recorded for this sample are 65,000 to 80,000 clones; about 88% of them occurred a single time. The ten largest clones capture around 2.7% of the sample.

The sample originates from a study of blood T cell repertoires in COVID-19 (dated by TCRdb to between 2020 and 2021). Regarding the study in general: The collaborator samples originated in the United States, Italy and Spain and spanned the acute and convalescent phases of COVID-19. The prospective study material was composed of cDNA or gDNA derived from T cells, B-cell-depleted T cells, or PBMCs. Deeply sampled blood TCRbeta repertoires from subjects exposed to, actively infected with, or recovered from COVID-19 were included in the dataset. A freely available public database, intended as a resource for researchers studying the immune response to SARS-CoV-2, is where the repertoires were released. Samples came from the ongoing ImmuneRACE study (first 160 participants) plus 1,254 subjects from 6 global collaborators. Sample metadata almost always included a de-identified subject ID, COVID-19 status, age in years and sex. HLA class I and class II types, where available, came from metadata supplied by the sample provider rather than from assay-based typing.

Here is what the overall study found, with its caveats: How much clinical and demographic metadata was included differed by source and by participant, and the metadata was provided uncurated.

From a lookup of the germline V gene (reference sequence), CDR1 and CDR2 are LNHNV and YYDKDF. Trimming costs V 3 bases and J 0 bases, and their ends lie 9 bases apart. The CDR3 goes from the cysteine to the phenylalanine over 15 residues. CDR3 DNA only is kept here, 45 bases in frame from base 1. The TCR comes from a man in his 70s with active or convalescent COVID-19. Sequenced input: peripheral blood. The sequence is built from TRBV15 and TRBJ1-3, with the identity of the D gene unclear. The CDR3 protein sequence reads: CATSRAGSSGNTIYF. The DNA reads as follows: TGTGCCACCAGCAGGGCTGGCAGCTCTGGAAACACCATATATTTT.